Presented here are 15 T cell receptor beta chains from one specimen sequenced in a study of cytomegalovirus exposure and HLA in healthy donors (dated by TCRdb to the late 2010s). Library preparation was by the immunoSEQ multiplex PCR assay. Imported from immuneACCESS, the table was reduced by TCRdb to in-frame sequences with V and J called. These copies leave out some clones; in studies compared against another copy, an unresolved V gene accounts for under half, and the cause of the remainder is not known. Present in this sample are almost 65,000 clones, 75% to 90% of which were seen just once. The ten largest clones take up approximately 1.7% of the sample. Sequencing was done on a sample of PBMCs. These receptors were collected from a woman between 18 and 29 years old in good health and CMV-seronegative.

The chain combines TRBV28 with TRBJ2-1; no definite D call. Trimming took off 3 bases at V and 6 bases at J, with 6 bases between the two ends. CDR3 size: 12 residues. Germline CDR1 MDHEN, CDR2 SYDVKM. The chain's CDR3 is CASSFISNEQFF. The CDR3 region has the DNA TGTGCCAGCAGTTTTATCAGCAATGAGCAGTTCTTC.

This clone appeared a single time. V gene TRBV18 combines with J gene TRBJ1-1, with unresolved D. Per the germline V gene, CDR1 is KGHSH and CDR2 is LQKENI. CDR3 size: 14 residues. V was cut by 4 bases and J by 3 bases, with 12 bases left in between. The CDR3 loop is CASSLAFQDTEAFF. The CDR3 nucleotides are TGTGCCAGCTCACTTGCGTTTCAGGACACTGAAGCTTTCTTT.

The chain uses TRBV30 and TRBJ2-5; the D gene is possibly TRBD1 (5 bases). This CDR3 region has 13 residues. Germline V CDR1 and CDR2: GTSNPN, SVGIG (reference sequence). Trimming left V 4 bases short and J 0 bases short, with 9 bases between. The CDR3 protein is CAWTMTDQETQYF. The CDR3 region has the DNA TGTGCCTGGACTATGACAGACCAAGAGACCCAGTACTTC.

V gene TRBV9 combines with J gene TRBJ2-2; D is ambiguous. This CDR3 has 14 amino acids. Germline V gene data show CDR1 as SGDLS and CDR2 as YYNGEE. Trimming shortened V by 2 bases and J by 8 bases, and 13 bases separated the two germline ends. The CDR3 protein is CASSVATAPGELFF. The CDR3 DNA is TGTGCCAGCAGCGTCGCCACAGCCCCTGGGGAGCTGTTTTTT. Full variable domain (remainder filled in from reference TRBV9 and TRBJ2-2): DSGVTQTPKHLITATGQRVTLRCSPRSGDLSVYWYQQSLDQGLQFLIQYYNGEERAKGNILERFSAQQFPDLHSELNLSSLELGDSALYFCASSVATAPGELFFGEGSRLTVL.

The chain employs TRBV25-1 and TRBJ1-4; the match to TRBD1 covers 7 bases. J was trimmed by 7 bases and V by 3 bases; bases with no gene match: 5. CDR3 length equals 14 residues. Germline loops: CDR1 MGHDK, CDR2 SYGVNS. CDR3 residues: CASSDSGDSEKLFF. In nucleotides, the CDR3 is TGTGCCAGCAGTGACTCCGGGGACAGTGAAAAACTGTTTTTT.

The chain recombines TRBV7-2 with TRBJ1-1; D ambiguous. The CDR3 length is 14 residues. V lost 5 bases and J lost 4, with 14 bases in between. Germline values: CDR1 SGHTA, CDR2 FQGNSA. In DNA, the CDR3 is TGTGCCAGCAGCCCCGCCCGGTCGATCACTGAAGCTTTCTTT. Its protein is CASSPARSITEAFF.

CDR3 sequence (DNA): TGTGCCACCAGCAGATCCGGTGTGACTGAAGCTTTCTTT. This encodes CATSRSGVTEAFF. The J gene is TRBJ1-1, the V gene TRBV15; D is undetermined. In germline, CDR1 is LNHNV, CDR2 YYDKDF (reference sequence). Trimming stripped 2 bases from V and 5 bases from J, with 9 bases between. The CDR3 length is 13 residues.

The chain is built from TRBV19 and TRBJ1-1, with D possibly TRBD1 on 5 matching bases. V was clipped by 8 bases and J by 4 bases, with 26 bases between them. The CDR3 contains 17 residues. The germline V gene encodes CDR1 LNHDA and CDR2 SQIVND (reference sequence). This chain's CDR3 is CASGALGRGATGTEAFF. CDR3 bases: TGTGCCAGTGGGGCATTGGGTAGGGGCGCAACCGGCACTGAAGCTTTCTTT.

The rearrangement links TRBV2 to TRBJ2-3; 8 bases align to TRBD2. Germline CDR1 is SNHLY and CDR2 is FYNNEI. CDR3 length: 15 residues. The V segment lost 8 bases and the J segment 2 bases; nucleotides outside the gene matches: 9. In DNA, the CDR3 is TGTGCCAGCTCCGGACTAGCTTTTTCCACAGATACGCAGTATTTT. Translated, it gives CASSGLAFSTDTQYF.

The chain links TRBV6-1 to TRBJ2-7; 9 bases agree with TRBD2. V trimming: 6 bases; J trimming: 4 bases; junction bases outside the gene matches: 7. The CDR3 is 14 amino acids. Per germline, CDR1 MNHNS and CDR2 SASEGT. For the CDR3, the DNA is TGTGCCAGCAGATTAGCGGGAGCAATGTACGAGCAGTACTTC. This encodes CASRLAGAMYEQYF.

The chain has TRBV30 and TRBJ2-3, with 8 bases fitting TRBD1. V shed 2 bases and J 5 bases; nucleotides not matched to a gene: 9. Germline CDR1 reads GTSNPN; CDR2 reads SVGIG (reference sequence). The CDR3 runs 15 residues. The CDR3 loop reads CAWSRFQGAGDTQYF. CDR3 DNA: TGTGCCTGGAGTCGTTTCCAGGGGGCGGGAGATACGCAGTATTTT.

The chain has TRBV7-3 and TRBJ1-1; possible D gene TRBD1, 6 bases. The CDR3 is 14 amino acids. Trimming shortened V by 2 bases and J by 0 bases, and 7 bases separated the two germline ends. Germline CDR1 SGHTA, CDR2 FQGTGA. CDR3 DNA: TGTGCCAGCAGCTTACAGGGGATGAACACTGAAGCTTTCTTT. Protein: CASSLQGMNTEAFF.

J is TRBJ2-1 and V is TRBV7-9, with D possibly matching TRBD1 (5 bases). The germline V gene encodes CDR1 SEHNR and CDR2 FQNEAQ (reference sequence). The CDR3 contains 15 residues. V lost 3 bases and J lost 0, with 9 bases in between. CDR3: CASSFQGYSYNEQFF. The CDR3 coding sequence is TGTGCCAGCAGCTTCCAGGGATACTCCTACAATGAGCAGTTCTTC. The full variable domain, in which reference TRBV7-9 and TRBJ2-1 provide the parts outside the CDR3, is DTGVSQNPRHKITKRGQNVTFRCDPISEHNRLYWYRQTLGQGPEFLTYFQNEAQLEKSRLLSDRFSAERPKGSFSTLEIQRTEQGDSAMYLCASSFQGYSYNEQFFGPGTRLTVL.

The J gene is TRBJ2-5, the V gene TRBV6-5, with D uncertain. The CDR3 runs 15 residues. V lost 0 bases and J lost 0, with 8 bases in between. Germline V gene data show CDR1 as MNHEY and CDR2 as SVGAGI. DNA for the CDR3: TGTGCCAGCAGTTACTCGGAAACAGACCAAGAGACCCAGTACTTC. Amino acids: CASSYSETDQETQYF.

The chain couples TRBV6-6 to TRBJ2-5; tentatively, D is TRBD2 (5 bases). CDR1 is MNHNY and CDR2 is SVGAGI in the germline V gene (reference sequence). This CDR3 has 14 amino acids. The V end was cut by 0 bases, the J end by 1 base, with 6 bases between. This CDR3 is CASSYSSAQETQYF. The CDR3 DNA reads TGTGCCAGCAGTTACTCTAGCGCCCAAGAGACCCAGTACTTC.